Following are 2 T cell receptor beta chains from one sample sequenced in a study of B cell selection in AIRE deficiency. Assay used: immunoSEQ multiplex PCR; TCRdb lists only in-frame clones, some missing. Counted here are fewer than 30,000 clones, about 96% occurring once; the ten biggest clones make up about 0.19%. Conventional CD4 T cells were sorted as CD4+CD127+ cells. The sample comprised conventional CD4+ T cells sorted from PBMCs. These receptor sequences come from a human donor with AIRE deficiency.

The rearrangement joins TRBV7-2 to TRBJ1-1, with no clear D. V was pared by 1 base and J by 3 bases, with 9 bases between. This CDR3 has 14 amino acids. Germline assignment: CDR1 SGHTA and CDR2 FQGNSA. CDR3 protein: CASSLVGRYTEAFF. CDR3 sequence (DNA): TGTGCCAGCAGCTTAGTAGGGCGCTACACTGAAGCTTTCTTT.

The chain combines TRBV28 with TRBJ1-1, with D unclear. CDR1 and CDR2 from the germline V gene are MDHEN and SYDVKM. Deletions cut 7 bases from V and 4 bases from J, with 31 bases between. This CDR3 has 19 residues. CDR3 amino acids: CASTNEGVTPWSAATEAFF. As DNA, the CDR3 is TGTGCCAGCACCAACGAAGGCGTTACTCCCTGGTCTGCGGCCACTGAAGCTTTCTTT.